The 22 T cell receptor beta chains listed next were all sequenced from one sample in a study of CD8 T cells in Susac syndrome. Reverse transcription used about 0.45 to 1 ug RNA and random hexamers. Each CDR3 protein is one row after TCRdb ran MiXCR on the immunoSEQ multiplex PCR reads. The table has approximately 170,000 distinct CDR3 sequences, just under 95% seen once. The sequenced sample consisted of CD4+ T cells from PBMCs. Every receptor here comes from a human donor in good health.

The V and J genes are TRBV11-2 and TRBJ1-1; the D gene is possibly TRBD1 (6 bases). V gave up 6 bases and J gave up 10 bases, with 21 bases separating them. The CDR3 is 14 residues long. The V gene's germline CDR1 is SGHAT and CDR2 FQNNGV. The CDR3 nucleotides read TGTGCCAGCAGGTCAATACAGGGTATAATCGGAGCTTTCTTT. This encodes CASRSIQGIIGAFF.

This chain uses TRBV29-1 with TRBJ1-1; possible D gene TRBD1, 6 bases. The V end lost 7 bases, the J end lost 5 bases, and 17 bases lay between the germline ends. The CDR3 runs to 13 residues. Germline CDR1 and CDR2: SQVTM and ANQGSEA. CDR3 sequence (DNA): TGCAGCGCCGAGGGGGGGATTGAGACTGAAGCTTTCTTT. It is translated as CSAEGGIETEAFF.

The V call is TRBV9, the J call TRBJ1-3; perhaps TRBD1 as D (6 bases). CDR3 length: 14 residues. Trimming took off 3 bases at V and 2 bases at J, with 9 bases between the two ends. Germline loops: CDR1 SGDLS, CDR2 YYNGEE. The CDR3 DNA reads TGTGCCAGCAGCGGAGGGGGGGCTGGAAACACCATATATTTT. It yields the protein CASSGGGAGNTIYF.

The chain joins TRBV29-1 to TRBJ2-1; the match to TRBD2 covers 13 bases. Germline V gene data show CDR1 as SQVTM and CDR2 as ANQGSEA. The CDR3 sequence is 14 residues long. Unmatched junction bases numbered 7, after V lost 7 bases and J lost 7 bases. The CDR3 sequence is CSGKTSGGRNEQFF. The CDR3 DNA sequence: TGCAGCGGCAAGACTAGCGGGGGGAGGAATGAGCAGTTCTTC.

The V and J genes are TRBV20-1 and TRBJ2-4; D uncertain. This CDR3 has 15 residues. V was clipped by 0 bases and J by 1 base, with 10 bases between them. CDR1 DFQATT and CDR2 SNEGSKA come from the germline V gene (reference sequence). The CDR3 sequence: CSARDPGLAKNIQYF. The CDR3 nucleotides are TGCAGTGCTAGAGACCCGGGTTTGGCCAAAAACATTCAGTACTTC.

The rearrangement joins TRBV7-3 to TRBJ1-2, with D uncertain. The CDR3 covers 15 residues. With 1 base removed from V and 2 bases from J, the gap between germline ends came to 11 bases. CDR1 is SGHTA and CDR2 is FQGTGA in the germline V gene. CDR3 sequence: CASSLSPGQNYGYTF. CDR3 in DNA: TGTGCCAGCAGCTTAAGCCCGGGCCAGAACTATGGCTACACCTTC.

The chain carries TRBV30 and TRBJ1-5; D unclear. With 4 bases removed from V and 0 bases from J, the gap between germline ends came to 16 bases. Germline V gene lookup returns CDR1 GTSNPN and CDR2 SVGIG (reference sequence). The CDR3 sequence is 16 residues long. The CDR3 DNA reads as TGTGCCTGGACTCACGGCAGCCTTCATAGCAATCAGCCCCAGCATTTT. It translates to CAWTHGSLHSNQPQHF.

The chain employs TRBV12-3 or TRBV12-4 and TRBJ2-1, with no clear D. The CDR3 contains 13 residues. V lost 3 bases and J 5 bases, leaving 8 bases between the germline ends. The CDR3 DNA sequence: TGTGCCAGCAGTTTTCTGGGTAACAATGAGCAGTTCTTC. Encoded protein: CASSFLGNNEQFF.

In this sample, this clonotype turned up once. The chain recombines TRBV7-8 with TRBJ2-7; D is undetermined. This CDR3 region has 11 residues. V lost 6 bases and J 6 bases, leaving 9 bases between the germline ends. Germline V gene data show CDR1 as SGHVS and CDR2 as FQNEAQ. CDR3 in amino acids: CASRLKSEQYF. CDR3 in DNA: TGTGCCAGCAGGCTTAAATCCGAGCAGTACTTC.

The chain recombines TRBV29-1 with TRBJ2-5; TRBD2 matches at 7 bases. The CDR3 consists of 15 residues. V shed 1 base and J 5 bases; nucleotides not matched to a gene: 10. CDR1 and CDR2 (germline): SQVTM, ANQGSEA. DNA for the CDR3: TGCAGCGTTGAAGTCCTGACGGGGGGTGTCGAGACCCAGTACTTC. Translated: CSVEVLTGGVETQYF.

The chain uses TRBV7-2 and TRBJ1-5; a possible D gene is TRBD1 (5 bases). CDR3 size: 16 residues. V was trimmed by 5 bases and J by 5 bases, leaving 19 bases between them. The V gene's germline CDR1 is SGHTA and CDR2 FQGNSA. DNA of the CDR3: TGTGCCAGCAGCCCGCGTGGGGCGGGAGGAGATCAGCCCCAGCATTTT. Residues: CASSPRGAGGDQPQHF.

The DNA of the CDR3 is TGCAGTGCCCATACTAGCGGGGGGATATACAATGAGCAGTTCTTC. The encoded protein is CSAHTSGGIYNEQFF. The rearrangement uses TRBV20-1 and TRBJ2-1; 12 nucleotides align to TRBD2. The trim removed 6 bases at V and 4 bases at J, leaving 7 bases unmatched. CDR1 DFQATT and CDR2 SNEGSKA come from the germline V gene (reference sequence). The CDR3 has 15 amino acids.

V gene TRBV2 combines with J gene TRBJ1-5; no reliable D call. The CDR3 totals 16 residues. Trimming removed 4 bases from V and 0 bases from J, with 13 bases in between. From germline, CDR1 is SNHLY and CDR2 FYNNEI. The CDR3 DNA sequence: TGTGCCAGCAGTGGAACAGTGCCAAATAGCAATCAGCCCCAGCATTTT. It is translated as CASSGTVPNSNQPQHF. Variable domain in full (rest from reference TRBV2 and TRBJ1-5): EPEVTQTPSHQVTQMGQEVILRCVPISNHLYFYWYRQILGQKVEFLVSFYNNEISEKSEIFDDQFSVERPDGSNFTLKIRSTKLEDSAMYFCASSGTVPNSNQPQHFGDGTRLSIL.

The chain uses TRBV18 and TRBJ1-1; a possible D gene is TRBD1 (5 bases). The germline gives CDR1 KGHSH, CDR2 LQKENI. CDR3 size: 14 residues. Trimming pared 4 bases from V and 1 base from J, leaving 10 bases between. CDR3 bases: TGTGCCAGCTCACTGCCACAGGAGAACACTGAAGCTTTCTTT. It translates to CASSLPQENTEAFF.

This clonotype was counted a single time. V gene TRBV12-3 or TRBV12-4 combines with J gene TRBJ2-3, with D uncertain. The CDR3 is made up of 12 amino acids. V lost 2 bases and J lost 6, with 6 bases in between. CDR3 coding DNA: TGTGCCAGCAGTTTACGGTTCGATACGCAGTATTTT. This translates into CASSLRFDTQYF.

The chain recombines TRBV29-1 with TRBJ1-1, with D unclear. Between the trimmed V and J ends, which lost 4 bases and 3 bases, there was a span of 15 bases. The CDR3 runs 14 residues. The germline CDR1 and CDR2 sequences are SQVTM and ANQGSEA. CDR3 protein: CSVALRLVYTEAFF. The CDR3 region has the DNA TGCAGCGTTGCCCTCCGTCTCGTTTACACTGAAGCTTTCTTT.

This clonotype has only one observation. CDR3 DNA: TGTGCCAGTTCTCCGGCCGGGGAGCTGTTTTTT. It specifies CASSPAGELFF. The chain couples TRBV2 to TRBJ2-2; D is undetermined. V lost 9 bases and J lost 6, with 8 bases in between. This CDR3 has 11 residues. The germline V gene encodes CDR1 SNHLY and CDR2 FYNNEI.

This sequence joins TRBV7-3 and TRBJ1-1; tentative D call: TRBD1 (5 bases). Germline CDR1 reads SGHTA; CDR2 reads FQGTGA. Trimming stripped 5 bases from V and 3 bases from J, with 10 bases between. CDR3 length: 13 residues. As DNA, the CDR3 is TGTGCCAGCAGCCAGGGCCGAGACACTGAAGCTTTCTTT. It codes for CASSQGRDTEAFF.

Here the CDR3 reads CSAPTGGTQETQYF. CDR3 DNA: TGCAGCGCCCCGACAGGGGGGACCCAAGAGACCCAGTACTTC. The gene calls are TRBV29-1 and TRBJ2-5, with TRBD1 matching 9 bases. The J segment lost 1 base and the V segment lost 7 bases, leaving 7 bases of the junction unmatched. This CDR3 is built from 14 residues. Germline loops: CDR1 SQVTM, CDR2 ANQGSEA.

The CDR3 loop reads CASSWGGQPQHF. In nucleotides, the CDR3 is TGTGCCAGCAGCTGGGGGGGCCAGCCCCAGCATTTT. The V call is TRBV7-2, the J call TRBJ1-5; a weak D match, TRBD1 (6 bases). The germline gives CDR1 SGHTA, CDR2 FQGNSA. This CDR3 has 12 amino acids. Trimming stripped 4 bases from V and 7 bases from J, with 8 bases between.

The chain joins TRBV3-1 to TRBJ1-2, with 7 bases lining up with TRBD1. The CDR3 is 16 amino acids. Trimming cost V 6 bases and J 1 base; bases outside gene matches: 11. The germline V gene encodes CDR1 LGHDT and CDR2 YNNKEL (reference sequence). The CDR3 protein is CASSPPSDRDNYGYTF. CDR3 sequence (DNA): TGTGCCAGCAGTCCACCTTCCGACAGGGATAACTATGGCTACACCTTC. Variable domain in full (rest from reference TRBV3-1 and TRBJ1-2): DTAVSQTPKYLVTQMGNDKSIKCEQNLGHDTMYWYKQDSKKFLKIMFSYNNKELIINETVPNRFSPKSPDKAHLNLHINSLELGDSAVYFCASSPPSDRDNYGYTFGSGTRLTVV.

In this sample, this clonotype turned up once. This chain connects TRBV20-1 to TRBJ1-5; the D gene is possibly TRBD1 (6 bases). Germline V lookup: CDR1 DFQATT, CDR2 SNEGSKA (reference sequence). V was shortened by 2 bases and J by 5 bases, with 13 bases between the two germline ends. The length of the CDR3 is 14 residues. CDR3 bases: TGCAGTGCTAGACGGGGGGGCGGGGATCAGCCCCAGCATTTT. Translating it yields CSARRGGGDQPQHF.